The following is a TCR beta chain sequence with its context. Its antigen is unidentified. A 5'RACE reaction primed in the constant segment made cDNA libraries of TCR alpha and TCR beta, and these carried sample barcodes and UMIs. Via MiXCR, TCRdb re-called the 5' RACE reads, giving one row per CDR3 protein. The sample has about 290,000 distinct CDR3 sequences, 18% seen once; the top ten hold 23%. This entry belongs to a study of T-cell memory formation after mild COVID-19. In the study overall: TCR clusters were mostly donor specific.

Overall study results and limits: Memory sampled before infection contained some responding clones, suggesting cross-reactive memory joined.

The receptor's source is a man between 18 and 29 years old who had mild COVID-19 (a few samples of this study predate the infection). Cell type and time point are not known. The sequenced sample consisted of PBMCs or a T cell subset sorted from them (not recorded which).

This chain's CDR3 is CASSQDGQVNTPLHF. DNA of the CDR3: TGCGCCAGCAGCCAAGATGGGCAGGTCAATACACCCCTCCACTTT. The chain carries TRBV4-3 and TRBJ1-6; D gene unclear. With 0 bases removed from V and 11 bases from J, the gap between germline ends came to 14 bases. This CDR3 has 15 residues. Germline V CDR1 and CDR2: LGHNA, YSLEER.